The clone carrying this TCR beta chain was counted a few times. What it recognizes is unknown. The trim removed 4 bases at V and 6 bases at J, leaving 6 bases unmatched. CDR3 length: 14 amino acids. Germline values: CDR1 SGHVS, CDR2 FQNEAQ. The sample comes from a study of early T cells in non-severe SARS-CoV-2 infection. Each CDR3 protein is one row after TCRdb ran MiXCR on the 5' RACE reads. Of some 80,000 distinct CDR3 sequences in the sample, roughly an eighth are singletons; the top ten hold around 15%. Notes on the study in general: Private and CD4 specificities were missed by VDJdb matching, which favored anti-spike CD8 responses.

The chain has TRBV7-8 and TRBJ2-7, with TRBD2 matching 10 bases. The source material was whole blood, sampled at baseline. This TCR came from an adult who was a healthcare worker with PCR-confirmed SARS-CoV-2 infection or an uninfected control (not recorded which). The donor label of this sample is uncertain. CDR3 DNA sequence: TGTGCCAGCAGCTCCCAGCGGGGGGGTGGCGAGCAGTACTTC. It codes for CASSSQRGGGEQYF.